Listed here are 21 T cell receptor beta chains from one sample, sequenced in a study of cytotoxic CD8 clonotypes in ibrutinib-treated CLL. Repertoires were generated with immunoSEQ multiplex PCR, while TCRdb's copy carries only in-frame clones and drops some. The sample holds approximately 100,000 clones; 70% to 85% are singletons and the top ten take about 32%. This sample comprised PBMCs, obtained after 12 months of ibrutinib treatment. The receptors here all came from a human donor with chronic lymphocytic leukemia.

V gene TRBV15 combines with J gene TRBJ2-7; D uncertain. CDR1 LNHNV and CDR2 YYDKDF come from the germline V gene (reference sequence). The V gene lost 1 base and the J gene lost 1 base, with 8 bases spanning the gap. This CDR3 has 14 residues. The CDR3 reads CATSRGRVSYEQYF. Written as DNA, the CDR3 is TGTGCCACCAGCAGAGGACGGGTTTCCTACGAGCAGTACTTC.

The V call is TRBV2, the J call TRBJ1-1; D remains unclear. CDR1 and CDR2 (germline): SNHLY, FYNNEI. The CDR3 is 14 residues long. Trimming stripped 4 bases from V and 0 bases from J, with 9 bases between. In DNA form, the CDR3 reads TGTGCCAGCAGTGGCTGGACGGTGAACACTGAAGCTTTCTTT. It is translated as CASSGWTVNTEAFF.

The gene calls are TRBV14 and TRBJ1-2; D perhaps matches TRBD1 (5 bases). The CDR3 loop spans 14 amino acids. Germline CDR1 SGHDN, CDR2 FVKESK. Trimming shortened V by 4 bases and J by 2 bases, and 11 bases separated the two germline ends. The CDR3: CASSPPGRNYGYTF. The CDR3 DNA reads TGTGCCAGCAGCCCACCAGGGAGGAACTATGGCTACACCTTC.

V is TRBV12-5 and J is TRBJ1-1; weak D call: TRBD1 (5 bases). Trimming shortened V by 7 bases and J by 9 bases, and 12 bases separated the two germline ends. This CDR3 spans 11 amino acids. Germline-derived CDR1 and CDR2 are LGHNT and FRNRAP. CDR3 loop: CASARDGQAFF. DNA of the CDR3: TGTGCTAGTGCGCGGGACGGACAAGCTTTCTTT.

The chain links TRBV6-5 to TRBJ1-2, with TRBD1 matching 11 bases. Germline V lookup: CDR1 MNHEY, CDR2 SVGAGI. V was clipped by 5 bases and J by 4 bases; unmatched bases: 6. The CDR3 has 15 residues. CDR3 protein: CASSPRTGGGYGYTF. CDR3 DNA: TGTGCCAGCAGTCCCCGGACAGGGGGCGGCTATGGCTACACCTTC.

The CDR3 DNA follows: TGTGCCAGCAGTGACTTGGCGAATTCACCCCTCCACTTT. Protein: CASSDLANSPLHF. This chain joins TRBV6-4 and TRBJ1-6; no clear D. Germline-derived CDR1 and CDR2 are MRHNA and SNTAGT. The CDR3 spans 13 residues. V was clipped by 1 base and J by 7 bases, with 5 bases between them.

The chain has TRBV28 and TRBJ2-5, with D possibly being TRBD1 (5 bases). The CDR3 totals 12 residues. From germline, CDR1 is MDHEN and CDR2 SYDVKM. The germline V and J ends were trimmed by 4 bases and 5 bases, with 8 bases remaining between them. The CDR3: CASSSGLETQYF. CDR3 sequence (DNA): TGTGCCAGCAGTTCAGGGTTGGAGACCCAGTACTTC.

The chain joins TRBV30 to TRBJ1-5; D is unresolved. The CDR3 sequence is 16 residues long. V lost 0 bases, J lost 0 bases, and 12 bases lay in between. Looked up from germline, CDR1 is GTSNPN and CDR2 is SVGIG (reference sequence). The CDR3 DNA reads TGTGCCTGGAGTGTACGGTCTCCAAATAGCAATCAGCCCCAGCATTTT. Translation gives CAWSVRSPNSNQPQHF.

Here the CDR3 DNA reads TGTGCCAGTAGGCCTGAGACAGGGGTGCGAAGCAATCAGCCCCAGCATTTT. Its protein product is CASRPETGVRSNQPQHF. V and J are TRBV19 and TRBJ1-5; 8 positions match TRBD1. Germline V gives CDR1 LNHDA, CDR2 SQIVND (reference sequence). This CDR3 contains 17 residues. Unmatched junction bases numbered 11, after V lost 6 bases and J lost 1 base.

As regards this clone: The same CDR3 also results from other DNA sequences found in this sample. This chain joins TRBV5-1 and TRBJ2-7; D not resolved. This CDR3 comprises 14 residues. Trimming took 0 bases from V and 0 from J, leaving 7 bases between them. From germline, CDR1 is SGHRS and CDR2 YFSETQ. The CDR3, as DNA: TGCGCCAGCAGCTTGGTCGGTAGCTCCTACGAGCAGTACTTC. Protein: CASSLVGSSYEQYF.

This chain uses TRBV18 with TRBJ2-7; D uncertain. Germline assignment: CDR1 KGHSH and CDR2 LQKENI. V lost 6 bases to trimming and J lost 3 bases, with 12 bases between them. The CDR3 spans 13 residues. CDR3: CASSPDPVYEQYF. The CDR3 DNA sequence: TGTGCCAGCTCCCCGGATCCTGTCTACGAGCAGTACTTC.

A remark on this clone: Other DNA sequences within the sample encode an identical CDR3. The rearrangement joins TRBV7-9 to TRBJ1-1; D gene uncertain. Germline CDR1 SEHNR, CDR2 FQNEAQ (reference sequence). This CDR3 is built from 12 residues. V was trimmed by 3 bases and J by 2 bases, leaving 4 bases between them. The chain's CDR3 is CASSFSNTEAFF. The CDR3 bases are TGTGCCAGCAGCTTTTCTAACACTGAAGCTTTCTTT.

The chain combines TRBV6-5 with TRBJ2-7; a possible D gene is TRBD1 (6 bases). Deletions cut 6 bases from V and 2 bases from J, with 17 bases between. This CDR3 contains 15 residues. Per germline, CDR1 MNHEY and CDR2 SVGAGI. In nucleotides, the CDR3 is TGTGCCAGCAGCTTCCGGGACAAGGGCACCTACGAGCAGTACTTC. It specifies CASSFRDKGTYEQYF.

The chain uses TRBV9 and TRBJ1-3, with D possibly TRBD1 on 6 matching bases. Trimming took off 0 bases at V and 8 bases at J, with 9 bases between the two ends. CDR3 size: 13 residues. Germline V gene lookup returns CDR1 SGDLS and CDR2 YYNGEE. In DNA form, the CDR3 reads TGTGCCAGCAGCGTAGGCAGGGGTTACACCATATATTTT. Amino acids: CASSVGRGYTIYF.

V is TRBV5-1 and J is TRBJ1-1; TRBD1 agrees at 7 bases. CDR3 length: 14 residues. CDR1 is SGHRS and CDR2 is YFSETQ in the germline V gene. Trimming at V came to 3 bases and at J to 2 bases, leaving 4 bases not matched to a gene. CDR3 DNA sequence: TGCGCCAGCAGCTCCGGGGACAGAAACACTGAAGCTTTCTTT. Its translation: CASSSGDRNTEAFF.

This sequence joins TRBV9 and TRBJ1-2; perhaps TRBD1 as D (5 bases). Germline V gene data show CDR1 as SGDLS and CDR2 as YYNGEE. V was shortened by 0 bases and J by 7 bases, with 10 bases between the two germline ends. This CDR3 spans 13 amino acids. The CDR3 coding sequence is TGTGCCAGCAGCGTAGGAGGGACCGGTGGCTACACCTTC. This sequence encodes CASSVGGTGGYTF.

This clone was seen just once. The chain combines TRBV6-1 with TRBJ1-1; the match to TRBD1 covers 9 bases. The germline V gene has CDR1 MNHNS and CDR2 SASEGT. Trimming at V came to 2 bases and at J to 10 bases, leaving 8 bases not matched to a gene. This CDR3 spans 14 amino acids. The CDR3: CASSERTGVNRAFF. The CDR3 coding sequence is TGTGCCAGCAGTGAAAGGACAGGGGTAAACCGAGCTTTCTTT.

The gene calls are TRBV29-1 and TRBJ2-4, with D perhaps matching TRBD1 (6 bases). The CDR3 covers 12 residues. Germline-derived CDR1 and CDR2 are SQVTM and ANQGSEA. The ends were cut back, 4 bases at V and 5 bases at J, with 9 bases in the middle. Here the CDR3 reads CSVARTENIQYF. CDR3 nucleotides: TGCAGCGTTGCCCGGACAGAAAACATTCAGTACTTC.

CDR3 loop: CASSSGTGVSGNTIYF. The CDR3 nucleotides read TGTGCCAGCAGTTCCGGGACAGGGGTCTCCGGAAACACCATATATTTT. The chain couples TRBV28 to TRBJ1-3; TRBD1 matches 10 bases. Germline values: CDR1 MDHEN, CDR2 SYDVKM. The CDR3 covers 16 residues. V dropped 4 bases and J dropped 4; count of bases not matched to a gene: 7.

The chain carries TRBV6-5 and TRBJ2-5, with a tentative D call TRBD2 (6 bases). V lost 0 bases and J lost 2, with 10 bases in between. The V gene's germline CDR1 is MNHEY and CDR2 SVGAGI. The CDR3 is 15 amino acids. CDR3: CASSYSIAGQETQYF. The DNA of the CDR3 is TGTGCCAGCAGTTACTCGATCGCGGGACAAGAGACCCAGTACTTC.

This clone was seen a single time. The chain employs TRBV5-1 and TRBJ2-5; perhaps TRBD2 as D (7 bases). Germline CDR1 SGHRS, CDR2 YFSETQ. The V end lost 4 bases, the J end lost 1 base, and 11 bases lay between the germline ends. The CDR3 extends over 14 amino acids. The CDR3 protein is CASSGGAVQETQYF. The DNA for the CDR3 is TGCGCCAGCAGCGGGGGGGCAGTCCAAGAGACCCAGTACTTC. The full variable domain, with the rest looked up from reference TRBV5-1 and TRBJ2-5, is KAGVTQTPRYLIKTRGQQVTLSCSPISGHRSVSWYQQTPGQGLQFLFEYFSETQRNKGNFPGRFSGRQFSNSRSEMNVSTLELGDSALYLCASSGGAVQETQYFGPGTRLLVL.